A selection of T cell receptor beta chains follows, all from one sample in a study of blood T cell repertoires in COVID-19. Clones were read by immunoSEQ multiplex PCR, and TCRdb kept only the in-frame ones, dropping some. Here the sample spans about 270,000 clones, 80% to 90% being singletons. The sequencing input was peripheral blood. All receptors come from a woman between 65 and 79 years old with acute or convalescent COVID-19. Each CDR3 is given with its conserved first and last residue. The order of the fields is V gene, J gene, CDR3 protein.

v_gene: TRBV18; j_gene: TRBJ2-1; CDR3aa: CASSSGGGEEQFF
v_gene: TRBV19; j_gene: TRBJ1-1; CDR3aa: CASQAGGRVNLENTEAFF
v_gene: TRBV21-1; j_gene: TRBJ2-1; CDR3aa: CASSALEKSEQFF
v_gene: TRBV9; j_gene: TRBJ1-3; CDR3aa: CASSVEAGGASRGNTIYF
v_gene: TRBV2; j_gene: TRBJ1-1; CDR3aa: CATKQGVGTEAFF
v_gene: TRBV4-1; j_gene: TRBJ1-3; CDR3aa: CASSQMGGFSGNTIYF
v_gene: TRBV9; j_gene: TRBJ2-2; CDR3aa: CASSVTGGTGELFF
v_gene: TRBV7-9; j_gene: TRBJ1-1; CDR3aa: CASIATGVLSEAFF
v_gene: TRBV19; j_gene: TRBJ1-5; CDR3aa: CASGDRDEPQHF
v_gene: TRBV4-1; j_gene: TRBJ1-4; CDR3aa: CASRSRDRDEKLFF
v_gene: TRBV19; j_gene: TRBJ2-3; CDR3aa: CASRNAGQGAQDTQYF
v_gene: TRBV19; j_gene: TRBJ2-4; CDR3aa: CASSPAGGGASKNIQYF
v_gene: TRBV4-1; j_gene: TRBJ1-5; CDR3aa: CASSQGGGGNNQPQHF
v_gene: TRBV6-5; j_gene: TRBJ1-1; CDR3aa: CASSLSTGRAEAFF
v_gene: TRBV7-9; j_gene: TRBJ1-2; CDR3aa: CASSLGVQSGYTF
v_gene: TRBV9; j_gene: TRBJ2-2; CDR3aa: CASSVATRDNTGELFF
v_gene: TRBV7-6; j_gene: TRBJ2-1; CDR3aa: CASEGDNEQFF
v_gene: TRBV5-1; j_gene: TRBJ1-5; CDR3aa: CASSPHGGSNQPQHF
v_gene: TRBV5-1; j_gene: TRBJ2-2; CDR3aa: CASGQGANTGELFF
v_gene: TRBV6-5; j_gene: TRBJ2-2; CDR3aa: CASRAGTVNTGELFF
v_gene: TRBV7-2; j_gene: TRBJ1-5; CDR3aa: CASSKATGGQPQHF
v_gene: TRBV5-1; j_gene: TRBJ2-1; CDR3aa: CASSPGTSGFNEQFF
v_gene: TRBV7-2; j_gene: TRBJ2-1; CDR3aa: CASSPLGSGAPSYNEQFF
v_gene: TRBV9; j_gene: TRBJ1-6; CDR3aa: CASSVGSESPLHF
v_gene: TRBV5-4; j_gene: TRBJ1-2; CDR3aa: CASSLASGRVYTF
v_gene: TRBV18; j_gene: TRBJ1-5; CDR3aa: CASSPVTGKDQPQHF
v_gene: TRBV18; j_gene: TRBJ2-1; CDR3aa: CASSSTGSRGEQFF
v_gene: TRBV30; j_gene: TRBJ1-1; CDR3aa: CAWSVNLRYPEAFF